The clone carrying this TCR beta chain was detected ten times or more. The target antigen is unknown. The entry originates in a study of T cells in Graves' hyperthyroidism and ophthalmopathy. Turning to the study itself: Peripheral blood was drawn at first diagnosis, prior to all treatment.

TCR beta CDR3 regions were amplified from RNA transcripts. HTBI primers drove first-round RT-PCR of the TCR CDR3. One entry per CDR3 protein results from TCRdb running MiXCR on the multiplex PCR reads. The sample carries hundreds of thousands of distinct CDR3 sequences, about 18% recorded once. Newly diagnosed hyperthyroidism patients aged 18 to 65 years had disease lasting under 2 months. Criteria for exclusion of patients were uncontrolled infection, other autoimmune disease, pregnancy or lactation. V lost 5 bases, J lost 8 bases, and 9 bases stayed unmatched. The CDR3 sequence is 15 residues long. Germline-derived CDR1 and CDR2 are SGHTA and FQGNSA. Broader study findings: Researchers found most expanded thyroid clonotypes above 0.001 in blood as well.

The chain links TRBV7-2 to TRBJ1-6, with 7 bases lining up with TRBD1. The source is a middle-aged man with Graves' hyperthyroidism. The sequenced material came from blood. CDR3 in amino acids: CASSRPEQGHSPLHF. The CDR3, as DNA: TGTGCCAGCAGCCGACCGGAACAGGGGCATTCACCCCTCCACTTT. Together with reference TRBV7-2 and TRBJ1-6, the CDR3 gives the full variable domain: GAGVSQSPSNKVTEKGKDVELRCDPISGHTALYWYRQSLGQGLEFLIYFQGNSAPDKSGLPSDRFSAERTGGSVSTLTIQRTQQEDSAVYLCASSRPEQGHSPLHFGNGTRLTVT.